The 25 T cell receptor beta chains below were found in one sample sequenced in a study of shared clonotypes between healthy human individuals. Method: immunoSEQ multiplex PCR; TCRdb's copy keeps in-frame clones and lacks some. This sample has 2 million to 2.5 million clones; over 85% occur once, and the top ten carry 0.35% to 0.45%. Sample: naive CD4+ T cells from PBMCs. Noted subset: CD45RA+ positively selected. The receptors here all came from a man between 18 and 35 years old in good health. Some clones in this sample may be carry-over from other donors' samples.

As for this clone: The same CDR3 is also encoded by other DNA sequences in this sample. The chain carries TRBV15 and TRBJ2-3; possibly TRBD2 for D (5 bases). The length of the CDR3 is 13 residues. V lost 0 bases and J lost 6, with 7 bases in between. CDR1 is LNHNV, CDR2 YYDKDF, per germline (reference sequence). The CDR3 sequence: CATSRDSGDTQYF. The CDR3 region has the DNA TGTGCCACCAGCAGAGACTCGGGGGATACGCAGTATTTT.

As regards this clone: Distinct nucleotide sequences in the sample also encode this CDR3. The V and J genes are TRBV28 and TRBJ1-3; D is unresolved. The germline V gene encodes CDR1 MDHEN and CDR2 SYDVKM. This CDR3 is built from 13 residues. The V and J ends lost 9 bases and 0 bases respectively, with 9 bases between them. The CDR3 region has the DNA TGTGCCAGTCACATTTCCTCTGGAAACACCATATATTTT. Residues: CASHISSGNTIYF.

The gene calls are TRBV5-1 and TRBJ2-1, with D perhaps TRBD1 (5 bases). Germline CDR1 SGHRS, CDR2 YFSETQ. With 0 bases removed from V and 9 bases from J, the gap between germline ends came to 16 bases. This CDR3 has 15 amino acids. In nucleotides, the CDR3 is TGCGCCAGCAGCTTGGATACGAATTCCCAGGGTGAGCAGTTCTTC. Translation: CASSLDTNSQGEQFF.

Turning to this clone: In the same sample, other DNA sequences code for this CDR3. The rearrangement joins TRBV7-9 to TRBJ2-3; D is undetermined. This CDR3 spans 12 amino acids. Per the germline V gene, CDR1 is SEHNR and CDR2 is FQNEAQ (reference sequence). The ends were cut back, 1 base at V and 6 bases at J, with 5 bases in the middle. CDR3 loop: CASSLVSDTQYF. CDR3 sequence (DNA): TGTGCCAGCAGCTTAGTTTCGGATACGCAGTATTTT.

This clone was seen just once. V usage is TRBV4-2 and J usage is TRBJ2-1; D call uncertain. Trimming left V 0 bases short and J 1 base short, with 13 bases between. The CDR3 contains 17 residues. Germline-derived CDR1 and CDR2 are LGHNA and YNFKEQ. The CDR3 bases are TGTGCCAGCAGCCAAGAGAGTAAGTCAATATCCTACAATGAGCAGTTCTTC. It specifies CASSQESKSISYNEQFF.

The chain uses TRBV28 and TRBJ2-4; D is unresolved. CDR3 length equals 18 residues. The germline V gene has CDR1 MDHEN and CDR2 SYDVKM. Trimming took off 6 bases at V and 1 base at J, with 22 bases between the two ends. DNA of the CDR3: TGTGCCAGCAGCCCTCTTTTTTTGGGAAGGGCGGCCAAAAACATTCAGTACTTC. Its translation: CASSPLFLGRAAKNIQYF.

The rearrangement joins TRBV7-9 to TRBJ1-1; TRBD1 matches at 7 bases. CDR1 and CDR2 (germline): SEHNR, FQNEAQ (reference sequence). The CDR3 loop spans 14 amino acids. The V and J ends lost 4 bases and 3 bases, in that order; junction bases with no gene match: 5. CDR3 bases: TGTGCCAGCAGCTCCGGGACAGCAGACACTGAAGCTTTCTTT. It encodes CASSSGTADTEAFF.

This chain links TRBV28 with TRBJ1-2; tentative D call: TRBD1 (6 bases). The V gene's germline CDR1 is MDHEN and CDR2 SYDVKM. Between the trimmed V and J ends, which lost 3 bases and 0 bases, there was a span of 11 bases. The CDR3 consists of 15 residues. CDR3 sequence reads: CASSFGTPPNYGYTF. CDR3 bases: TGTGCCAGCAGTTTTGGGACACCCCCTAACTATGGCTACACCTTC.

The V and J genes are TRBV6-1 and TRBJ1-1, with 7 bases fitting TRBD1. Per the germline V gene, CDR1 is MNHNS and CDR2 is SASEGT. The V and J ends lost 5 bases and 4 bases, in that order; junction bases with no gene match: 10. This CDR3 comprises 15 residues. CDR3 bases: TGTGCCAGCAGTTCAGGGGGAGCGGTGGGCACTGAAGCTTTCTTT. Amino acid sequence: CASSSGGAVGTEAFF.

The chain joins TRBV4-1 to TRBJ2-3; D may be TRBD2 (7 bases). This CDR3 is built from 17 residues. The germline CDR1 and CDR2 sequences are MGHRA and YSYEKL. The ends were cut back, 4 bases at V and 0 bases at J, with 17 bases in the middle. The CDR3 region has the DNA TGCGCCAGCAGCCTCTCAGTCGGCGGGGGCAGCACAGATACGCAGTATTTT. Protein product: CASSLSVGGGSTDTQYF.

The gene calls are TRBV9 and TRBJ2-3, with unresolved D. The germline V gene has CDR1 SGDLS and CDR2 YYNGEE. The CDR3 covers 12 residues. Trimming left V 4 bases short and J 4 bases short, with 7 bases between. DNA of the CDR3: TGTGCCAGCAGCTCATCTGCAGATACGCAGTATTTT. This codes for CASSSSADTQYF.

This clone was observed a handful of times. This same CDR3 is encoded by further DNA sequences in the sample. This sequence joins TRBV5-1 and TRBJ2-2, with D maybe TRBD2 (6 bases). The CDR3 is made up of 14 amino acids. Germline CDR1 SGHRS, CDR2 YFSETQ. V was pared by 3 bases and J by 0 bases, with 6 bases between. CDR3 in DNA: TGCGCCAGCAGCTCTAGCGCGAACACCGGGGAGCTGTTTTTT. Protein product: CASSSSANTGELFF.

The chain recombines TRBV28 with TRBJ2-5, with unresolved D. This CDR3 has 13 amino acids. Trimming removed 6 bases at V and 9 bases at J, with 17 bases between. Germline-derived CDR1 and CDR2 are MDHEN and SYDVKM. This CDR3 reads CASSRPGPLAQYF. CDR3 DNA sequence: TGTGCCAGCAGCCGACCCGGCCCCCTTGCCCAGTACTTC.

The V call is TRBV6-5, the J call TRBJ1-3; possibly TRBD1 for D (5 bases). Germline-derived CDR1 and CDR2 are MNHEY and SVGAGI. Trimming removed 3 bases at V and 1 base at J, with 10 bases between. CDR3 length: 15 amino acids. The CDR3 DNA follows: TGTGCCAGCAGTTATTTGAAGGGGTCTGGAAACACCATATATTTT. It yields the protein CASSYLKGSGNTIYF.

The rearrangement joins TRBV10-1 to TRBJ2-7, with D possibly TRBD2 on 5 matching bases. Germline CDR1 reads WNHNN; CDR2 reads SYGVQD (reference sequence). V lost 4 bases to trimming and J lost 6 bases, with 13 bases between them. The CDR3 has 13 residues. The CDR3 spells CASSGWAAGEQYF. CDR3 sequence (DNA): TGCGCCAGCAGTGGGTGGGCCGCGGGCGAGCAGTACTTC.

The chain joins TRBV29-1 to TRBJ2-5; D might be TRBD2 (6 bases). The CDR3 has 13 amino acids. From germline, CDR1 is SQVTM and CDR2 ANQGSEA. V lost 4 bases and J 4 bases, leaving 13 bases between the germline ends. CDR3 nucleotides: TGCAGCGTTGCTTCGTGGGGAGGAGAGACCCAGTACTTC. This translates into CSVASWGGETQYF.

The rearrangement uses TRBV15 and TRBJ2-1; no definite D call. Trimming removed 1 base at V and 5 bases at J, with 15 bases between. Germline V gives CDR1 LNHNV, CDR2 YYDKDF (reference sequence). The CDR3 is 16 amino acids. DNA of the CDR3: TGTGCCACCAGCAGAGTCTATTCTGGTGGGAACAATGAGCAGTTCTTC. Its translation: CATSRVYSGGNNEQFF.

V usage is TRBV4-2 and J usage is TRBJ2-3, with 7 bases that match TRBD2. This CDR3 has 17 amino acids. After removal of 0 bases from V and 0 bases from J, the junction contained 6 bases not matched to a gene. CDR1 is LGHNA and CDR2 is YNFKEQ in the germline V gene. CDR3 loop: CASSQDRLAASTDTQYF. The CDR3 DNA reads as TGTGCCAGCAGCCAAGATAGGCTAGCGGCTAGCACAGATACGCAGTATTTT.

The V gene is TRBV6-1, the J gene TRBJ2-1; D may be TRBD2 (6 bases). The V gene's germline CDR1 is MNHNS and CDR2 SASEGT. The CDR3 is 17 amino acids. Trimming cost V 1 base and J 0 bases, with 13 bases left between them. The CDR3 region is CASSEGSGGYSYNEQFF. Here the CDR3 DNA reads TGTGCCAGCAGTGAAGGCAGTGGAGGGTACTCCTACAATGAGCAGTTCTTC.

This clone occurred once. This chain connects TRBV18 to TRBJ1-1; 10 bases are shared with TRBD1. The CDR3 is made up of 16 amino acids. J was trimmed by 3 bases and V by 1 base; bases with no gene match: 5. CDR1 and CDR2 from the germline V gene are KGHSH and LQKENI. The CDR3 region has the DNA TGTGCCAGCTCACCACTGGCAGGACAGGGGGACACTGAAGCTTTCTTT. As protein: CASSPLAGQGDTEAFF.

The rearrangement joins TRBV18 to TRBJ2-7; 8 nucleotides agree with TRBD2. This CDR3 has 15 residues. Trimming took 4 bases from V and 3 from J; bases not matched to a gene: 8. Germline V gene lookup returns CDR1 KGHSH and CDR2 LQKENI. DNA of the CDR3: TGTGCCAGCTCACGCCCGGGACTAGGTGGCTACGAGCAGTACTTC. It is translated as CASSRPGLGGYEQYF.

The CDR3 DNA follows: TGCGCCAGCAGCTTGGCCACGGACTATGGCTACACCTTC. It specifies CASSLATDYGYTF. V is TRBV5-1 and J is TRBJ1-2; no clear D gene. V was cut by 0 bases and J by 3 bases, with 6 bases left in between. The germline CDR1 and CDR2 sequences are SGHRS and YFSETQ. This CDR3 region has 13 residues.

The gene calls are TRBV6-5 and TRBJ1-5; D gene unclear. Trimming cost V 8 bases and J 0 bases, with 14 bases left between them. Germline CDR1 and CDR2: MNHEY and SVGAGI. CDR3 size: 15 residues. In DNA form, the CDR3 reads TGTGCCAGCTCCCCCGCCCCTTATAGCAATCAGCCCCAGCATTTT. Translating it yields CASSPAPYSNQPQHF.

The chain is built from TRBV7-8 and TRBJ1-5; D is uncertain. The germline CDR1 and CDR2 sequences are SGHVS and FQNEAQ. The V gene lost 2 bases and the J gene lost 5 bases, with 7 bases spanning the gap. The CDR3 is 13 residues long. As DNA, the CDR3 is TGTGCCAGCAGCTTATACCGGGATCAGCCCCAGCATTTT. This codes for CASSLYRDQPQHF. Using reference TRBV7-8 and TRBJ1-5 for the parts outside the CDR3, the full variable domain is GAGVSQSPRYKVAKRGQDVALRCDPISGHVSLFWYQQALGQGPEFLTYFQNEAQLDKSGLPSDRFFAERPEGSVSTLKIQRTQQEDSAVYLCASSLYRDQPQHFGDGTRLSIL.

The V call is TRBV18, the J call TRBJ2-7; no clear D. There are 16 residues in the CDR3. Germline V gives CDR1 KGHSH, CDR2 LQKENI. Between the trimmed V and J ends, which lost 2 bases and 2 bases, there was a span of 16 bases. CDR3 nucleotide sequence: TGTGCCAGCTCACCAATATCGGAAATCCTAGCCTACGAGCAGTACTTC. Amino acid sequence: CASSPISEILAYEQYF.